This TCR beta chain was retrieved from a study of blood T cell repertoires in COVID-19. The wider study: There were acute and convalescent COVID-19 samples, and they came from the United States, Italy and Spain.

The CDR3 is 13 amino acids. V lost 5 bases to trimming and J lost 4 bases, with 8 bases between them. Germline-derived CDR1 and CDR2 are SGHAT and FQNNGV. Authors' processing steps: How many nucleated cells were present was estimated from reference gene primer amplification. Only in-frame clones appear in the TCRdb table, and some are missing; sequencing was by immunoSEQ multiplex PCR. V, J and clone size were drawn from that table, and D and trimming were deduced from the DNA. Here the sample spans more than 25,000 clones, around 82% being singletons. Sample: peripheral blood. The chain is built from TRBV11-2 and TRBJ2-2; TRBD2 is a possible D gene (6 bases). The source of this sequence is a man older than 75 with active COVID-19. The CDR3 protein is CASSPSVTGELFF. CDR3 in DNA: TGTGCCAGCAGCCCTAGCGTCACCGGGGAGCTGTTTTTT.